This TCR beta chain originates from a study of T-cell reconstitution after alpha-beta-depleted transplantation in children. It was with unique molecular identifiers that the TCRbeta library was prepared. TCRdb re-analysed the PCR reads in MiXCR, keeping a single row per CDR3 protein. Of roughly 590,000 distinct CDR3 sequences listed, 16% are singletons. V lost 1 base to trimming and J lost 1 base, with 8 bases between them. The germline CDR1 and CDR2 sequences are SGDLS and YYNGEE. The CDR3 is 15 residues long. J is TRBJ2-2 and V is TRBV9; possible D gene TRBD1, 6 bases. The origin of this receptor is a human donor who donated a stem cell graft to a child with acute myeloid leukemia. The starting material was PBMCs from the stem cell graft donor, obtained from the stem cell graft. The CDR3 bases are TGTGCCAGCAGCGTACAGGGGATGAACACCGGGGAGCTGTTTTTT. Amino acid sequence: CASSVQGMNTGELFF.